This entry describes one T cell receptor (beta chain). No antigen is known for it. The data stem from a study of T cell responses to AZD1222 COVID-19 vaccine. Using immunoSEQ multiplex PCR, the repertoire was profiled, and TCRdb retains in-frame clones only, with some absent. This sample yields some 150,000 clones, of which roughly 80% are seen a single time; around 4.1% belongs to the top ten. Trimming left V 1 base short and J 4 bases short, with 9 bases between. The germline gives CDR1 SGHNT, CDR2 YYREEE (reference sequence). CDR3 size: 14 residues. Study-level results: Seropositive status at baseline applied to only a handful of AZD1222 recipients. The donors showed a predominance of white British ancestry and of females, with possible underestimation of clonal diversity.

The sample here was peripheral blood, taken on day 0 of MenACWY control vaccination. The genes are TRBV5-4 and TRBJ1-3; D uncertain. The clonotype originates from an adult in good health. CDR3 region: CASSLTGRGNTIYF. In DNA form, the CDR3 reads TGTGCCAGCAGCTTGACGGGCAGAGGAAACACCATATATTTT.